One and the same sample provided the 29 T cell receptor beta chains below, sequenced in a study of blood T cell repertoires in COVID-19. Profiling relied on immunoSEQ multiplex PCR, and the TCRdb table lists in-frame clones only, not all of them. The sample contains about 58,000 clones, around nine tenths of which appear only once. The sequencing input was peripheral blood. Every receptor here comes from a woman in her sixties or seventies with active COVID-19.

The gene calls are TRBV5-6 and TRBJ1-2; no clear D. The CDR3 is 13 amino acids. The V end lost 4 bases, the J end lost 8 bases, and 15 bases lay between the germline ends. Germline loops: CDR1 SGHDT, CDR2 YYEEEE. The CDR3 nucleotides read TGTGCCAGCAGCCTTCTGGGCCCCAGGGGCTACACCTTC. The encoded protein is CASSLLGPRGYTF. The full variable domain, its missing parts supplied by reference TRBV5-6 and TRBJ1-2, is DAGVTQSPTHLIKTRGQQVTLRCSPKSGHDTVSWYQQALGQGPQFIFQYYEEEERQRGNFPDRFSGHQFPNYSSELNVNALLLGDSALYLCASSLLGPRGYTFGSGTRLTVV.

The genes are TRBV7-9 and TRBJ2-2, with D possibly TRBD2 on 6 matching bases. CDR3 size: 16 residues. CDR1 is SEHNR, CDR2 FQNEAQ, per germline (reference sequence). Trimming cost V 3 bases and J 2 bases, with 13 bases left between them. The CDR3 nucleotides read TGTGCCAGCAGCTTTATAGCGGTTCGCAACACCGGGGAGCTGTTTTTT. Translation: CASSFIAVRNTGELFF.

This sequence joins TRBV28 and TRBJ2-7; possibly TRBD1 for D (5 bases). Germline-derived CDR1 and CDR2 are MDHEN and SYDVKM. The CDR3 covers 16 residues. V was clipped by 3 bases and J by 0 bases, with 15 bases between them. The CDR3 reads CASSFPVGRNSYEQYF. CDR3 bases: TGTGCCAGCAGTTTTCCAGTGGGGCGGAACTCCTACGAGCAGTACTTC.

This clone was seen once. V gene TRBV9 combines with J gene TRBJ1-1; D not certain. Germline V lookup: CDR1 SGDLS, CDR2 YYNGEE. There are 15 residues in the CDR3. V was trimmed by 0 bases and J by 8 bases, leaving 17 bases between them. Here the CDR3 DNA reads TGTGCCAGCAGCGTAGCGGGTGTAGGCCGATTGGAAGCTTTCTTT. Translated, it gives CASSVAGVGRLEAFF.

The J gene is TRBJ1-2, the V gene TRBV2, with 11 bases matching TRBD1. Germline lookup yields CDR1 SNHLY and CDR2 FYNNEI. The CDR3 is 14 residues long. The V segment lost 5 bases and the J segment 5 bases; nucleotides outside the gene matches: 4. The DNA of the CDR3 is TGTGCCAGCAGTTCGTGGGACAGGGGGTATGGCTACACCTTC. This codes for CASSSWDRGYGYTF. Drawing the rest from reference TRBV2 and TRBJ1-2, the complete variable domain is EPEVTQTPSHQVTQMGQEVILRCVPISNHLYFYWYRQILGQKVEFLVSFYNNEISEKSEIFDDQFSVERPDGSNFTLKIRSTKLEDSAMYFCASSSWDRGYGYTFGSGTRLTVV.

This sequence joins TRBV5-1 and TRBJ2-2; unclear D gene. Germline CDR1 SGHRS, CDR2 YFSETQ. V was pared by 1 base and J by 6 bases, with 7 bases between. This CDR3 contains 13 residues. CDR3 coding DNA: TGCGCCAGCAGCTTGCTAGTCGCCGGGGAGCTGTTTTTT. Its translation: CASSLLVAGELFF.

As for this clone: Additional DNA sequences in this sample encode the identical CDR3. The chain has TRBV28 and TRBJ2-5; 7 bases match TRBD2. Germline V gene sequence: CDR1 MDHEN, CDR2 SYDVKM. CDR3 length equals 14 residues. After removal of 3 bases from V and 1 base from J, the junction contained 2 bases not matched to a gene. The DNA for the CDR3 is TGTGCCAGCAGTTTGGGCGGGAGCCAAGAGACCCAGTACTTC. Its protein product is CASSLGGSQETQYF.

This clone has a single count. The chain recombines TRBV6-5 with TRBJ2-1, with TRBD2 matching over 10 bases. The CDR3 totals 14 residues. With 9 bases clipped from V and 1 base from J, the junction kept 3 bases outside the gene matches. CDR1 and CDR2 (germline): MNHEY, SVGAGI. The CDR3 loop is CASSGRTSYNEQFF. The CDR3 DNA reads as TGTGCCAGTAGCGGGAGGACTTCCTACAATGAGCAGTTCTTC.

The chain joins TRBV7-7 to TRBJ2-6; D possibly corresponds to TRBD1 (5 bases). V lost 5 bases to trimming and J lost 1 base, with 9 bases between them. The CDR3 spans 15 residues. The germline CDR1 and CDR2 sequences are SSHAT and FNYEAQ (reference sequence). In DNA, the CDR3 is TGTGCCAGCAGCCACGACAGATCTGGGGCCAACGTCCTGACTTTC. As protein: CASSHDRSGANVLTF.

The chain combines TRBV6-5 with TRBJ2-5, with TRBD1 identical over 7 bases. The CDR3 runs to 14 residues. Trimming removed 7 bases from V and 1 base from J; junction bases left unmatched: 6. The V gene's germline CDR1 is MNHEY and CDR2 SVGAGI. The CDR3 loop reads CASTRAGGQETQYF. The DNA for the CDR3 is TGTGCCAGCACACGCGCAGGGGGCCAAGAGACCCAGTACTTC.

The chain combines TRBV19 with TRBJ2-1; 9 bases match TRBD2. The V and J ends lost 3 bases and 4 bases, in that order; junction bases with no gene match: 4. The CDR3 spans 15 residues. Germline CDR1 and CDR2: LNHDA and SQIVND (reference sequence). This chain's CDR3 is CASSIDSGGYNEQFF. CDR3 bases: TGTGCCAGTAGTATCGATAGCGGGGGTTACAATGAGCAGTTCTTC.

The chain has TRBV6-6 and TRBJ2-3; D might be TRBD1 (6 bases). The CDR3 has 17 amino acids. The V and J ends lost 7 bases and 0 bases respectively, with 20 bases between them. Per the germline V gene, CDR1 is MNHNY and CDR2 is SVGAGI (reference sequence). The CDR3 sequence: CASNRGQLKTSTDTQYF. CDR3 nucleotides: TGTGCCAGCAATCGAGGACAGCTCAAAACTAGCACAGATACGCAGTATTTT.

V gene TRBV2 combines with J gene TRBJ1-5, with D perhaps TRBD1 (5 bases). The germline V and J ends were trimmed by 4 bases and 7 bases, with 17 bases remaining between them. The germline gives CDR1 SNHLY, CDR2 FYNNEI. The CDR3 sequence is 15 residues long. CDR3 sequence reads: CASSGVRVVRQPQHF. The DNA for the CDR3 is TGTGCCAGCAGTGGGGTCAGGGTAGTTCGACAGCCCCAGCATTTT.

This clone is a singleton in its sample. The rearrangement links TRBV5-1 to TRBJ1-4; 7 nucleotides line up with TRBD1. Germline V CDR1 and CDR2: SGHRS, YFSETQ. Unmatched junction bases numbered 6, after V lost 4 bases and J lost 6 bases. This CDR3 contains 14 residues. The CDR3 loop reads CASSQTGYDEKLFF. The CDR3 nucleotides read TGCGCCAGCAGCCAGACAGGGTACGATGAAAAACTGTTTTTT. The complete variable domain, with remaining parts taken from reference TRBV5-1 and TRBJ1-4, reads KAGVTQTPRYLIKTRGQQVTLSCSPISGHRSVSWYQQTPGQGLQFLFEYFSETQRNKGNFPGRFSGRQFSNSRSEMNVSTLELGDSALYLCASSQTGYDEKLFFGSGTQLSVL.

The chain recombines TRBV10-2 with TRBJ2-1, with TRBD2 matching over 13 bases. The germline V gene has CDR1 WSHSY and CDR2 SAAADI. V lost 6 bases, J lost 5 bases, and 1 base stayed unmatched. The CDR3 has 14 amino acids. CDR3 protein: CASRGLAGNNEQFF. CDR3 coding DNA: TGCGCCAGCAGGGGACTAGCGGGAAACAATGAGCAGTTCTTC.

The V call is TRBV7-3, the J call TRBJ2-3; D is possibly TRBD1 (5 bases). The germline V and J ends were trimmed by 4 bases and 9 bases, with 14 bases remaining between them. Germline CDR1 is SGHTA and CDR2 is FQGTGA. This CDR3 comprises 13 residues. The CDR3 region is CASSSPTVYTQYF. The CDR3, as DNA: TGTGCCAGCAGCTCCCCGACAGTATACACGCAGTATTTT.

As DNA, the CDR3 is TGTGCCAGCAGCACTCGAACGGGACTAGCGGAGGTGAGCTCCTACAATGAGCAGTTCTTC. Translating gives CASSTRTGLAEVSSYNEQFF. The rearrangement uses TRBV7-9 and TRBJ2-1, with TRBD2 identical over 11 bases. V trimming: 5 bases; J trimming: 0 bases; junction bases outside the gene matches: 15. Germline-derived CDR1 and CDR2 are SEHNR and FQNEAQ (reference sequence). The CDR3 totals 20 residues.

The chain combines TRBV7-2 with TRBJ2-5; D is possibly TRBD2 (6 bases). The germline gives CDR1 SGHTA, CDR2 FQGNSA. The V gene lost 7 bases and the J gene lost 5 bases, with 20 bases spanning the gap. This CDR3 is built from 15 residues. CDR3 nucleotides: TGTGCCAGCAACACCGGGACTTCAGTCCAGGAGACCCAGTACTTC. Protein sequence: CASNTGTSVQETQYF.

The table lists this clone with a count of one. In nucleotides, the CDR3 is TGCAGTGCTAGTCCCGGACAGGGTGGCTCTGGAAACACCATATATTTT. Residues: CSASPGQGGSGNTIYF. V and J are TRBV20-1 and TRBJ1-3; 8 nucleotides align to TRBD1. Germline-derived CDR1 and CDR2 are DFQATT and SNEGSKA (reference sequence). This CDR3 is built from 16 residues. The V gene end was trimmed by 3 bases and the J gene end by 0 bases; junction bases not matched to a gene: 7.

This sequence joins TRBV7-9 and TRBJ1-1; perhaps TRBD1 as D (6 bases). CDR1 and CDR2 (germline): SEHNR, FQNEAQ (reference sequence). The CDR3 spans 16 residues. V was clipped by 1 base and J by 0 bases, with 12 bases between them. CDR3 region: CASSLEQGPLNTEAFF. The CDR3 DNA sequence: TGTGCCAGCAGCTTAGAGCAGGGGCCACTGAACACTGAAGCTTTCTTT.

The chain recombines TRBV24-1 with TRBJ1-5; D gene ambiguous. CDR1 is KGHDR, CDR2 SFDVKD, per germline. V shed 5 bases and J shed 0 bases, with 13 bases lying between them. This CDR3 has 16 amino acids. CDR3 nucleotide sequence: TGTGCCACCAGTGTGAGACTAGGGAATAGCAATCAGCCCCAGCATTTT. Translating it yields CATSVRLGNSNQPQHF.

The chain is built from TRBV27 and TRBJ1-6; TRBD1 is a possible D gene (6 bases). CDR3 length: 17 amino acids. The V and J ends lost 0 bases and 7 bases respectively, with 16 bases between them. Per the germline V gene, CDR1 is MNHEY and CDR2 is SMNVEV (reference sequence). The CDR3 DNA is TGTGCCAGCAGTTTATCGGTTTGGGGGCAACGGAATTCACCCCTCCACTTT. This codes for CASSLSVWGQRNSPLHF.

This clone has a handful of counts. V is TRBV5-1 and J is TRBJ2-1; perhaps TRBD2 as D (5 bases). Germline-derived CDR1 and CDR2 are SGHRS and YFSETQ. V was trimmed by 0 bases and J by 7 bases, leaving 14 bases between them. This CDR3 contains 15 residues. The CDR3 loop is CASSLGWGEVNEQFF. CDR3 coding DNA: TGCGCCAGCAGCTTGGGGTGGGGAGAGGTAAATGAGCAGTTCTTC. Based on the CDR3 plus reference TRBV5-1 and TRBJ2-1, the full variable domain is KAGVTQTPRYLIKTRGQQVTLSCSPISGHRSVSWYQQTPGQGLQFLFEYFSETQRNKGNFPGRFSGRQFSNSRSEMNVSTLELGDSALYLCASSLGWGEVNEQFFGPGTRLTVL.

The chain combines TRBV7-6 with TRBJ1-5; D might be TRBD1 (6 bases). In germline, CDR1 is SGHVS, CDR2 FNYEAQ. Between the trimmed V and J ends, which lost 1 base and 6 bases, there was a span of 16 bases. This CDR3 comprises 16 residues. The CDR3 region is CASSLGGGRVGQPQHF. CDR3 in DNA: TGTGCCAGCAGCTTAGGGGGGGGCAGGGTTGGTCAGCCCCAGCATTTT.

J is TRBJ1-5 and V is TRBV2, with TRBD1 as a possible D gene (5 bases). Germline V gene sequence: CDR1 SNHLY, CDR2 FYNNEI. The CDR3 totals 15 residues. Trimming pared 6 bases from V and 3 bases from J, leaving 15 bases between. The CDR3 loop reads CASRLRQPDNQPQHF. In DNA, the CDR3 is TGTGCCAGCAGACTCCGACAGCCTGACAATCAGCCCCAGCATTTT.

This clone was recorded once. CDR3 bases: TGTGCCAGCAGCTCAAACAGGGGGCCGCCCCAAATTTCACCCCTCCACTTT. Its translation is CASSSNRGPPQISPLHF. This chain links TRBV5-4 with TRBJ1-6; the match to TRBD1 covers 9 bases. The ends lost 3 bases at V and 9 bases at J; junction bases unmatched: 13. This CDR3 has 17 residues. CDR1 and CDR2 from the germline V gene are SGHNT and YYREEE (reference sequence).

This clone was observed once. The chain employs TRBV6-1 and TRBJ2-5; D might be TRBD2 (6 bases). There are 16 residues in the CDR3. Looked up from germline, CDR1 is MNHNS and CDR2 is SASEGT. V was clipped by 4 bases and J by 5 bases, with 20 bases between them. Written as DNA, the CDR3 is TGTGCCAGCAGTGGTGATAGCGGAGGTTGGAGGGAGACCCAGTACTTC. Protein sequence: CASSGDSGGWRETQYF.

The chain carries TRBV5-1 and TRBJ2-7; 8 nucleotides match TRBD1. This CDR3 is 15 amino acids long. V dropped 2 bases and J dropped 4; count of bases not matched to a gene: 8. Germline values: CDR1 SGHRS, CDR2 YFSETQ. The CDR3 region has the DNA TGCGCCAGCAGCTTACGCACCCAGGGGGCGTACGAGCAGTACTTC. This sequence encodes CASSLRTQGAYEQYF.

The chain carries TRBV5-1 and TRBJ1-1; D is perhaps TRBD1 (5 bases). Germline CDR1 reads SGHRS; CDR2 reads YFSETQ. Trimming took off 0 bases at V and 0 bases at J, with 9 bases between the two ends. This CDR3 is built from 15 residues. The CDR3 loop is CASSLVGGMNTEAFF. In nucleotides, the CDR3 is TGCGCCAGCAGCTTGGTGGGGGGTATGAACACTGAAGCTTTCTTT. Based on the CDR3 plus reference TRBV5-1 and TRBJ1-1, the full variable domain is KAGVTQTPRYLIKTRGQQVTLSCSPISGHRSVSWYQQTPGQGLQFLFEYFSETQRNKGNFPGRFSGRQFSNSRSEMNVSTLELGDSALYLCASSLVGGMNTEAFFGQGTRLTVV.